The 20 T cell receptor beta chains below come from one sample, sequenced in a study of CXCR3-negative and CXCR3-positive naive CD8 T cells. It was by 5' RACE with UMI labels that the TRB cDNA libraries were prepared. Each CDR3 protein gets one entry in TCRdb, which reprocessed the 5' RACE reads and gives no DNA. The sample includes thousands of distinct CDR3 sequences. Material for sequencing was naive CXCR3- CD8+ T cells from blood. This sample's subset: CD45RO-CCR7+CD27+CD95- naive CD8+ T cells lacking CXCR3 (TNR3-). Receptor source: a human donor in good health. Some clones in this sample may be carry-over from other donors' samples.

By frequency, this clonotype is medium-sized. The J gene is TRBJ2-5, the V gene TRBV20-1; TCRdb's D call, TRBD1, is unchecked because there is no DNA. Germline V gene lookup returns CDR1 DFQATT and CDR2 SNEGSKA (reference sequence). CDR3 length: 15 amino acids. The CDR3 sequence is CSARDTGQAKETQYF.

This sequence joins TRBV5-1 and TRBJ1-4. The CDR3 runs 11 residues. Germline V gene lookup returns CDR1 SGHRS and CDR2 YFSETQ. CDR3 amino acids: CASSSDGKLFF. Complete variable domain (other parts from reference TRBV5-1 and TRBJ1-4): KAGVTQTPRYLIKTRGQQVTLSCSPISGHRSVSWYQQTPGQGLQFLFEYFSETQRNKGNFPGRFSGRQFSNSRSEMNVSTLELGDSALYLCASSSDGKLFFGSGTQLSVL.

Measured by frequency, this clonotype is medium-sized. The V call is TRBV12-3 or TRBV12-4, the J call TRBJ2-3; TCRdb indicates TRBD2, and absent DNA this call remains unverified. This CDR3 spans 16 amino acids. Here the CDR3 reads CASSALAGGPTDTQYF.

This clonotype is identified as medium-sized from frequency. The rearrangement joins TRBV5-1 to TRBJ2-7. Per the germline V gene, CDR1 is SGHRS and CDR2 is YFSETQ. The CDR3 is made up of 14 amino acids. The CDR3 protein is CASSLVGGAYEQYF. Supplemented by reference TRBV5-1 and TRBJ2-7, the full variable domain reads KAGVTQTPRYLIKTRGQQVTLSCSPISGHRSVSWYQQTPGQGLQFLFEYFSETQRNKGNFPGRFSGRQFSNSRSEMNVSTLELGDSALYLCASSLVGGAYEQYFGPGTRLTVT.

V gene TRBV7-3 combines with J gene TRBJ2-3. Looked up from germline, CDR1 is SGHTA and CDR2 is FQGTGA. The length of the CDR3 is 11 residues. The CDR3 reads CASSFSDTQYF.

The chain recombines TRBV6-5 with TRBJ2-5; the TCRdb call, TRBD2, lacks DNA for checking. The V gene's germline CDR1 is MNHEY and CDR2 SVGAGI. The CDR3 spans 15 residues. The CDR3 is CASPGLAGVGETQYF.

Considering frequency, this clonotype is medium-sized. This sequence joins TRBV5-4 and TRBJ1-1; TCRdb outputs TRBD1, but without DNA this stays unchecked. CDR3 length: 14 amino acids. The germline V gene has CDR1 SGHNT and CDR2 YYREEE (reference sequence). CDR3 region: CASSGGSVSPEAFF.

This clonotype counts as medium-sized by frequency. This chain connects TRBV18 to TRBJ2-3; TCRdb's D gene call, TRBD2, goes unchecked for lack of DNA. The CDR3 loop spans 15 amino acids. Germline V gene sequence: CDR1 KGHSH, CDR2 LQKENI. This CDR3 is CASSPPRGRGDTQYF.

This clonotype is called medium-sized based on its frequency. The rearrangement uses TRBV29-1 and TRBJ2-3. Germline CDR1 and CDR2: SQVTM and ANQGSEA. The CDR3 runs 12 residues. CDR3 loop: CSVVSPTDTQYF.

This clonotype shows up as medium-sized by frequency. The CDR3: CSARNFREGGTEAFF. The chain employs TRBV20-1 and TRBJ1-1. This CDR3 comprises 15 residues. Germline-derived CDR1 and CDR2 are DFQATT and SNEGSKA (reference sequence).

This sequence joins TRBV29-1 and TRBJ2-7. CDR1 and CDR2 (germline): SQVTM, ANQGSEA. This CDR3 is 12 amino acids long. The CDR3 sequence is CSVESIAYEQYF.

By frequency, this clonotype registers medium-sized. This chain links TRBV12-3 or TRBV12-4 with TRBJ1-1. The CDR3 runs to 17 residues. The CDR3 spells CASSLPRGPEGYTEAFF.

Judged by frequency, this clonotype is medium-sized. The V and J genes are TRBV7-6 and TRBJ2-5; TCRdb's D call of TRBD1 is untestable without DNA. Germline lookup yields CDR1 SGHVS and CDR2 FNYEAQ. The CDR3 spans 12 residues. The CDR3 sequence: CASSRQEETQYF.

V gene TRBV5-1 combines with J gene TRBJ1-1; TCRdb outputs TRBD1, but without DNA this stays unchecked. Per the germline V gene, CDR1 is SGHRS and CDR2 is YFSETQ. The CDR3 runs 13 residues. The CDR3 protein is CASSPPGVTEAFF.

This rearrangement joins TRBV9 to TRBJ2-5; TCRdb's assignment of TRBD1 cannot be checked, as there is no DNA. CDR1 is SGDLS, CDR2 YYNGEE, per germline. The length of the CDR3 is 16 residues. The CDR3 region is CASSGGQGYNGETQYF.

This clonotype is labeled medium-sized (0.01 to 0.1%) based on frequency. This chain joins TRBV7-8 and TRBJ2-5; the D gene TCRdb calls, TRBD2, cannot be checked with no DNA. CDR3 length equals 15 residues. Germline CDR1 reads SGHVS; CDR2 reads FQNEAQ. The CDR3 loop reads CASRLTGGLIETQYF.

In terms of frequency, this clonotype is medium-sized. The chain has TRBV7-2 and TRBJ2-1; without DNA, the TCRdb call of TRBD2 cannot be checked. Germline loops: CDR1 SGHTA, CDR2 FQGNSA. There are 17 residues in the CDR3. CDR3 loop: CASSLEGRLAGSDEQFF.

Frequency places this clonotype as medium-sized (0.01 to 0.1%). V is TRBV20-1 and J is TRBJ1-1; TCRdb's assignment of TRBD1 cannot be checked, as there is no DNA. The length of the CDR3 is 13 residues. The germline gives CDR1 DFQATT, CDR2 SNEGSKA (reference sequence). CDR3 protein: CSASPGGMPEAFF.

The CDR3 spells CSVGEGEDTQYF. The chain combines TRBV29-1 with TRBJ2-3; TCRdb calls TRBD2, which cannot be checked without DNA. Germline values: CDR1 SQVTM, CDR2 ANQGSEA. This CDR3 has 12 residues.

The chain links TRBV6-2 or TRBV6-3 to TRBJ2-2. The CDR3 length is 14 residues. The V gene's germline CDR1 is MNHEY and CDR2 SVGEGT. The CDR3 sequence is CASRAVGWTGELFF.